The sequence of this T cell receptor beta chain was determined in a study of identical twins. Study-wide findings and caveats: There is a chance that invariant MAIT and iNKT cells partially muddied zero-insertion analyses. Out-of-frame alpha sequences common to twins exhibited an excess of low generation probability.

A few counts support this clonotype. Its target is unknown. One entry per CDR3 protein results from TCRdb running MiXCR on the 5' RACE reads. Found here are 250,000 to 350,000 distinct CDR3 sequences, more than 6.5% of them singletons; the top ten hold around 2.1%. Healthy Caucasians supplied all donations. J gave up 1 base and V 5 bases, and 3 bases lay outside the gene matches. Germline V CDR1 and CDR2: ENHRY, SYGVKD. CDR3 size: 15 residues. The sample also formed part of further work on yellow fever vaccine responses in identical twins.

The receptor was derived from a young woman in good health. Sequencing was done on a sample of memory (CD45RO+) T cells sorted from blood. The chain recombines TRBV10-3 with TRBJ2-1; 9 bases match TRBD2. The CDR3 coding sequence is TGTGCCATCAGTCGGACTAGCGATTCCTACAATGAGCAGTTCTTC. This gives the protein CAISRTSDSYNEQFF.